This TCR beta chain was recorded in a study of patients and donors after allogeneic stem cell transplantation (dated by TCRdb to between 2020 and 2021). As for this clonotype: Its antigen has not been determined. No much larger clone exists at a distance of one base, and base qualities are not known.

V gives up 6 bases and J gives up 5 bases, and the segment between their germline ends measures 7 bases. CDR3 length: 11 amino acids, cysteine to phenylalanine. Just the 33-base CDR3 DNA is kept, in frame starting at base 1. To prepare the library, RT-PCR was applied. TCRdb names NextSeq 550 as the instrument used. TCRdb reprocessed the public reads (quality trimming at Q25 with fastp, clone calling with MiXCR) and kept in-frame beta chains. Rows are combined by CDR3 protein, so each entry shows the most common genes and DNA. Recorded for this sample are some 200,000 distinct CDR3 sequences; around two fifths of them occurred a single time. The ten biggest clones cover around 35% of the sample.

The TCR comes from a human donor who was either an allogeneic HSCT recipient or a stem cell or donor lymphocyte infusion donor (not recorded which). It is not recorded whose cells these are; they may come from a transplant donor. Specimen: blood, either unsorted or a sorted T cell fraction (not recorded which). The chain is assembled from TRBV12-3 or TRBV12-4 and TRBJ1-2; TRBD1 is perhaps the D gene, given 5 matching bases. For the CDR3, the sequence is CASRSGYGYTF. The DNA reads as follows: TGTGCCAGCAGGTCAGGGTATGGCTACACCTTC.